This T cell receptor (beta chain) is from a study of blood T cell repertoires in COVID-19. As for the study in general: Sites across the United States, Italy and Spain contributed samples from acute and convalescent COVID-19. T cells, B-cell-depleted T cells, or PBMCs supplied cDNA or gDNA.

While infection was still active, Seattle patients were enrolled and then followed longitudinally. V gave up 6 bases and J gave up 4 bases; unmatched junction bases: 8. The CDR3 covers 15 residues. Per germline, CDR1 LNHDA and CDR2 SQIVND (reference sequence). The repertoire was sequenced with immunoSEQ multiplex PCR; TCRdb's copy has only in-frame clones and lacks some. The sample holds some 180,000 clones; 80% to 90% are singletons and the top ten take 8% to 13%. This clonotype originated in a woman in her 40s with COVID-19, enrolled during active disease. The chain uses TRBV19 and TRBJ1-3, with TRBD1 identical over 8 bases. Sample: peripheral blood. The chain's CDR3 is CASSSTGAAGNTIYF. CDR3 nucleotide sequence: TGTGCCAGTAGCTCGACAGGGGCCGCCGGAAACACCATATATTTT. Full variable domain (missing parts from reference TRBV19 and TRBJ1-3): DGGITQSPKYLFRKEGQNVTLSCEQNLNHDAMYWYRQDPGQGLRLIYYSQIVNDFQKGDIAEGYSVSREKKESFPLTVTSAQKNPTAFYLCASSSTGAAGNTIYFGEGSWLTVV.